This passage covers 28 T cell receptor beta chains from one sample sequenced in a study of blood T cell repertoires in COVID-19. Some clones are missing from TCRdb's copy, which holds only in-frame ones; the method was immunoSEQ multiplex PCR. The sample consists of 400,000 to 550,000 clones, approximately 90% of them appearing once. Sequencing used peripheral blood. These receptors were taken from a young woman with acute or convalescent COVID-19.

The chain carries TRBV28 and TRBJ2-7; perhaps TRBD2 as D (5 bases). Germline V gene data show CDR1 as MDHEN and CDR2 as SYDVKM. The ends were cut back, 5 bases at V and 2 bases at J, with 10 bases in the middle. The CDR3 spans 13 residues. CDR3 DNA: TGTGCCAGCAGTCGAGGACTCACCTACGAGCAGTACTTC. This gives the protein CASSRGLTYEQYF.

This clone has more than one count but fewer than ten. The V call is TRBV3-1 (or the pseudogene TRBV3-2), the J call TRBJ2-7; 7 bases fit TRBD2. The CDR3 contains 12 residues. Germline CDR1 reads LGHDT; CDR2 reads YNNKEL (reference sequence). Trimming took 6 bases from V and 6 from J; bases not matched to a gene: 5. CDR3 protein: CASSYRGVEQYF. CDR3 bases: TGTGCCAGCAGTTACCGGGGGGTCGAGCAGTACTTC.

On this clone: The sample carries other DNA sequences with the same CDR3. This chain links TRBV12-5 with TRBJ1-1, with TRBD1 identical over 8 bases. The ends lost 3 bases at V and 5 bases at J; junction bases unmatched: 2. The CDR3 is made up of 13 amino acids. Germline V gene data show CDR1 as LGHNT and CDR2 as FRNRAP. The CDR3 loop reads CASGLQGGTEAFF. CDR3 DNA sequence: TGTGCTAGTGGTTTACAGGGGGGGACTGAAGCTTTCTTT.

This clone was seen just once. CDR3 nucleotide sequence: TGTGCCAGCAGCTCTGGGACACCCCACACTGAAGCTTTCTTT. Its translation is CASSSGTPHTEAFF. The rearrangement uses TRBV5-4 and TRBJ1-1; a weak D match, TRBD1 (6 bases). Germline V gene lookup returns CDR1 SGHNT and CDR2 YYREEE (reference sequence). The CDR3 runs to 14 residues. V was pared by 3 bases and J by 3 bases, with 12 bases between.

This sequence joins TRBV4-1 and TRBJ1-2, with D unresolved. The CDR3 loop spans 14 amino acids. From germline, CDR1 is MGHRA and CDR2 YSYEKL. V gave up 1 base and J gave up 1 base, with 7 bases separating them. The CDR3 DNA is TGCGCCAGCAGCCAAGCGGGGTTTAACTATGGCTACACCTTC. This gives the protein CASSQAGFNYGYTF.

The gene calls are TRBV11-2 and TRBJ2-7, with 7 bases matching TRBD1. This CDR3 has 14 residues. The ends lost 5 bases at V and 1 base at J; junction bases unmatched: 5. Germline V gene sequence: CDR1 SGHAT, CDR2 FQNNGV. In DNA, the CDR3 is TGTGCCAGCAGCCTCAACAGGGGTTCCTACGAGCAGTACTTC. It encodes CASSLNRGSYEQYF.

The V call is TRBV30, the J call TRBJ1-5; TRBD1 is a possible D gene (5 bases). The V and J ends lost 3 bases and 3 bases respectively, with 15 bases between them. The germline CDR1 and CDR2 sequences are GTSNPN and SVGIG (reference sequence). The CDR3 is 15 residues long. This CDR3 reads CAWSLGGGYNQPQHF. CDR3 nucleotide sequence: TGTGCCTGGAGCCTGGGGGGGGGATACAATCAGCCCCAGCATTTT.

This chain uses TRBV7-9 with TRBJ2-7, with TRBD2 as a possible D gene (5 bases). V gave up 1 base and J gave up 7 bases, with 8 bases separating them. The CDR3 loop spans 12 amino acids. Per germline, CDR1 SEHNR and CDR2 FQNEAQ (reference sequence). The CDR3 is CASSLGWREQYF. Here the CDR3 DNA reads TGTGCCAGCAGCTTAGGTTGGAGGGAGCAGTACTTC. The entire variable domain, with the rest obtained from reference TRBV7-9 and TRBJ2-7, is as follows: DTGVSQNPRHKITKRGQNVTFRCDPISEHNRLYWYRQTLGQGPEFLTYFQNEAQLEKSRLLSDRFSAERPKGSFSTLEIQRTEQGDSAMYLCASSLGWREQYFGPGTRLTVT.

V is TRBV5-6 and J is TRBJ1-2; tentatively, D is TRBD1 (5 bases). This CDR3 comprises 18 residues. CDR1 and CDR2 (germline): SGHDT, YYEEEE. Between the trimmed V and J ends, which lost 2 bases and 2 bases, there was a span of 22 bases. CDR3 nucleotide sequence: TGTGCCAGCAGCTTTTTAAGGGGCAGCATCAAATCGAACTATGGCTACACCTTC. Its protein product is CASSFLRGSIKSNYGYTF. Combining the CDR3 with reference TRBV5-6 and TRBJ1-2 gives the whole variable domain DAGVTQSPTHLIKTRGQQVTLRCSPKSGHDTVSWYQQALGQGPQFIFQYYEEEERQRGNFPDRFSGHQFPNYSSELNVNALLLGDSALYLCASSFLRGSIKSNYGYTFGSGTRLTVV.

The rearrangement joins TRBV27 to TRBJ2-3; the D gene is possibly TRBD1 (6 bases). The CDR3 runs 14 residues. V dropped 5 bases and J dropped 6 bases, with 15 bases sitting between them. Germline lookup yields CDR1 MNHEY and CDR2 SMNVEV (reference sequence). The CDR3 DNA follows: TGTGCCAGCAGTCCTACAGGGCGAGGGGATACGCAGTATTTT. This translates into CASSPTGRGDTQYF.

The V and J genes are TRBV3-1 (or the pseudogene TRBV3-2) and TRBJ1-1; D perhaps matches TRBD1 (6 bases). V lost 5 bases and J 5 bases, leaving 15 bases between the germline ends. CDR1 and CDR2 from the germline V gene are LGHDT and YNNKEL (reference sequence). This CDR3 is built from 14 residues. The CDR3 loop reads CASSSDRSLTEAFF. The CDR3, as DNA: TGTGCCAGCAGCTCTGACAGGTCATTAACTGAAGCTTTCTTT.

The gene calls are TRBV12-3 or TRBV12-4 and TRBJ1-4; D gene ambiguous. This CDR3 comprises 12 residues. Trimming pared 3 bases from V and 7 bases from J, leaving 6 bases between. Here the CDR3 reads CASSFPSEKLFF. The CDR3 bases are TGTGCCAGCAGTTTCCCCTCTGAAAAACTGTTTTTT.

This rearrangement joins TRBV7-6 to TRBJ2-7; 7 positions agree with TRBD1. Germline-derived CDR1 and CDR2 are SGHVS and FNYEAQ. The CDR3 has 15 residues. V gave up 5 bases and J gave up 2 bases; unmatched junction bases: 9. CDR3 protein: CASSPRTGPTYEQYF. DNA for the CDR3: TGTGCCAGCAGCCCCCGGACAGGACCGACCTACGAGCAGTACTTC.

The gene calls are TRBV30 and TRBJ1-3; 7 positions match TRBD1. CDR1 is GTSNPN and CDR2 is SVGIG in the germline V gene (reference sequence). Trimming removed 2 bases from V and 1 base from J; junction bases left unmatched: 2. This CDR3 region has 14 residues. CDR3 coding DNA: TGTGCCTGGAGTACAGGGGTTTCTGGAAACACCATATATTTT. This encodes CAWSTGVSGNTIYF.

This clone has only one observation. The rearrangement joins TRBV18 to TRBJ2-1; TRBD2 is a possible D gene (6 bases). The V gene's germline CDR1 is KGHSH and CDR2 LQKENI. CDR3 length: 16 residues. V gave up 3 bases and J gave up 5 bases, with 17 bases separating them. CDR3 sequence reads: CASSPSGGIGNNEQFF. CDR3 bases: TGTGCCAGCTCACCGAGTGGGGGGATTGGGAACAATGAGCAGTTCTTC.

This CDR3 reads CAWSTGTEYYNEQFF. In DNA, the CDR3 is TGTGCCTGGAGTACCGGGACAGAATATTACAATGAGCAGTTCTTC. The V call is TRBV30, the J call TRBJ2-1, with 7 bases aligning to TRBD1. J was trimmed by 4 bases and V by 2 bases; bases with no gene match: 8. CDR1 and CDR2 (germline): GTSNPN, SVGIG (reference sequence). This CDR3 has 15 residues.

The rearrangement joins TRBV20-1 to TRBJ1-4; D is unclear. This CDR3 contains 15 residues. Germline V gene sequence: CDR1 DFQATT, CDR2 SNEGSKA (reference sequence). V gave up 3 bases and J gave up 4 bases, with 15 bases separating them. DNA for the CDR3: TGCAGTGCTAGTATCCGGGGATGGGGTAATGAAAAACTGTTTTTT. Translating gives CSASIRGWGNEKLFF.

CDR3 in amino acids: CASSYSTAYEQYF. In DNA form, the CDR3 reads TGTGCCAGCAGTTACTCTACAGCTTACGAGCAGTACTTC. V and J are TRBV6-2 or TRBV6-3 and TRBJ2-7, with D unresolved. This CDR3 comprises 13 residues. Trimming left V 0 bases short and J 4 bases short, with 7 bases between. Germline CDR1 reads MNHEY; CDR2 reads SVGEGT.

CDR3 sequence: CASSWTPNTEAFF. The CDR3 DNA sequence: TGTGCCAGCAGTTGGACTCCCAACACTGAAGCTTTCTTT. This chain uses TRBV2 with TRBJ1-1; D is undetermined. This CDR3 is 13 amino acids long. The V end was cut by 5 bases, the J end by 2 bases, with 9 bases between. Germline CDR1 and CDR2: SNHLY and FYNNEI.

The chain carries TRBV27 and TRBJ2-3, with 7 bases lining up with TRBD2. V trimming: 0 bases; J trimming: 5 bases; junction bases outside the gene matches: 11. Germline V gene data show CDR1 as MNHEY and CDR2 as SMNVEV (reference sequence). CDR3 length equals 17 residues. Written as DNA, the CDR3 is TGTGCCAGCAGTTTATCGGGTCCGGGCGGGGGAGGAGATACGCAGTATTTT. It codes for CASSLSGPGGGGDTQYF.

The chain is built from TRBV6-5 and TRBJ1-5; D remains ambiguous. CDR1 MNHEY and CDR2 SVGAGI come from the germline V gene. The CDR3 length is 14 residues. Trimming left V 7 bases short and J 5 bases short, with 15 bases between. The CDR3 bases are TGTGCCAGCAACCTACACGGGAGCGATCAGCCCCAGCATTTT. Residues: CASNLHGSDQPQHF.

The chain has TRBV30 and TRBJ2-7; 8 bases are shared with TRBD1. Germline V gives CDR1 GTSNPN, CDR2 SVGIG (reference sequence). V dropped 8 bases and J dropped 6; count of bases not matched to a gene: 6. CDR3 length: 11 amino acids. CDR3 protein: CAQSTGAEQYF. In DNA, the CDR3 is TGTGCCCAATCGACAGGGGCCGAGCAGTACTTC.

The chain employs TRBV19 and TRBJ1-4; 7 nucleotides agree with TRBD1. V lost 6 bases and J lost 2; bases outside the gene matches: 9. Germline V lookup: CDR1 LNHDA, CDR2 SQIVND (reference sequence). This CDR3 contains 16 residues. CDR3 loop: CASRGILQGTNEKLFF. The CDR3 region has the DNA TGTGCCAGTAGGGGGATCTTACAGGGGACTAATGAAAAACTGTTTTTT.

The V call is TRBV19, the J call TRBJ1-4; 10 nucleotides align to TRBD1. The CDR3 extends over 15 amino acids. In germline, CDR1 is LNHDA, CDR2 SQIVND (reference sequence). V shed 5 bases and J 5 bases; nucleotides not matched to a gene: 5. Written as DNA, the CDR3 is TGTGCCAGTAGTCATCCGGGACAGGGGAATGAAAAACTGTTTTTT. It encodes CASSHPGQGNEKLFF.

The gene calls are TRBV3-1 (or the pseudogene TRBV3-2) and TRBJ2-3, with a weak D call TRBD1 (6 bases). Germline V gene data show CDR1 as LGHDT and CDR2 as YNNKEL (reference sequence). V shed 4 bases and J shed 3 bases, with 11 bases lying between them. This CDR3 comprises 14 residues. The CDR3 coding sequence is TGTGCCAGCAGCCTACTAGGGACAACAGATACGCAGTATTTT. Amino acids: CASSLLGTTDTQYF.

This chain links TRBV6-5 with TRBJ2-5, with D possibly TRBD2 on 5 matching bases. The V end was cut by 4 bases, the J end by 5 bases, with 11 bases between. The germline V gene has CDR1 MNHEY and CDR2 SVGAGI. CDR3 size: 13 residues. DNA for the CDR3: TGTGCCAGCAGTTCCGGGGTCCGGGAGACCCAGTACTTC. Translating it yields CASSSGVRETQYF.

The chain employs TRBV4-1 and TRBJ2-5, with TRBD2 identical over 8 bases. V was pared by 3 bases and J by 4 bases, with 10 bases of the junction left unmatched. There are 16 residues in the CDR3. Germline CDR1 reads MGHRA; CDR2 reads YSYEKL. The CDR3 is CASSHGASGGGETQYF. The CDR3 DNA is TGCGCCAGCAGCCATGGAGCCAGCGGGGGCGGAGAGACCCAGTACTTC.

The chain has TRBV7-2 and TRBJ2-7; the D gene is possibly TRBD1 (5 bases). CDR1 and CDR2 (germline): SGHTA, FQGNSA. The CDR3 consists of 14 residues. The V end lost 1 base, the J end lost 3 bases, and 10 bases lay between the germline ends. In nucleotides, the CDR3 is TGTGCCAGCAGCTTAGGGGGCATACTCTACGAGCAGTACTTC. Translated: CASSLGGILYEQYF.